This TCR beta chain was captured in a study of T cell responses to AZD1222 COVID-19 vaccine. Notes on the study in general: Mapped onto spike, vaccine-associated CD4 TCRs spanned it and were dominant at 160-218 and 743-854.

Produced via immunoSEQ multiplex PCR; TCRdb's table is partial and in-frame only. The data show over 85,000 clones, over 85% seen once. The V segment lost 2 bases and the J segment 4 bases; nucleotides outside the gene matches: 4. The CDR3 has 14 amino acids. The germline V gene encodes CDR1 SEHNR and CDR2 FQNEAQ (reference sequence). Worth noting for this clone: Its antigen is currently unknown.

Specimen: peripheral blood, collected 28 days after the second AZD1222 dose. The V gene is TRBV7-9, the J gene TRBJ1-2; 7 bases are a match to TRBD1. The sequence derives from an adult who received the AZD1222 COVID-19 vaccine. The CDR3 sequence is CASSLQGEAYGYTF. The CDR3, as DNA: TGTGCCAGCAGCTTACAGGGGGAGGCCTATGGCTACACCTTC.